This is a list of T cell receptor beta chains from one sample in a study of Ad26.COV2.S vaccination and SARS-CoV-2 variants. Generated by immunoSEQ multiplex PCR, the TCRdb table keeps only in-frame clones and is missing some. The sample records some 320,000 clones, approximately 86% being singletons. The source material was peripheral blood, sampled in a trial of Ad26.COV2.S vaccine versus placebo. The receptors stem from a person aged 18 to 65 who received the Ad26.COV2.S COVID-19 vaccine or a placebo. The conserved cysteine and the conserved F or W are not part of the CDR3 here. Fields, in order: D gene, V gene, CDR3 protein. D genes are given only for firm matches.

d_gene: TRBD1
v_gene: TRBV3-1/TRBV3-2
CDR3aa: ASSPAGTGYYGYT

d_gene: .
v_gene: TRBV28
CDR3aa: ASMTYGARKDEKLF

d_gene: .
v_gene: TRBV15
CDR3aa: ATSSFGGNIQY

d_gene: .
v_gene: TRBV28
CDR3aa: ASESPGATEAF

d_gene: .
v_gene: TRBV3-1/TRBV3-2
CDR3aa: ASSQERGNFNLGNQPQH

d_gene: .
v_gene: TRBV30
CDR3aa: AWSVQRYEQF

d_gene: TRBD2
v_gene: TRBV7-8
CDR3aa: ASSPRAGGAYNEQF

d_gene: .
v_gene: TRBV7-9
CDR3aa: ASSPLWSVRTEAF

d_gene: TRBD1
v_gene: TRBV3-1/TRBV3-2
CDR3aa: ASSLTTGPKNIQY

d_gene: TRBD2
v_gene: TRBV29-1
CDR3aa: SVEDRPPSGVSYEQY

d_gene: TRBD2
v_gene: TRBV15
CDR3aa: ATSIGASGDEQF

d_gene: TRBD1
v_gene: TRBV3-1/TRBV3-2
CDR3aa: ASSQLNLGQGRTEAF

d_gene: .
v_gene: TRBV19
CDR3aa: ASSILGGGTTGELF

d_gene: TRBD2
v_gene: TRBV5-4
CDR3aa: ASSLVSGGASYNEQF

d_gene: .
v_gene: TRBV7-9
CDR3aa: ASSRGTSGYEAQY

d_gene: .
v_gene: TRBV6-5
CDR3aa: ASTQRTDTYEQY

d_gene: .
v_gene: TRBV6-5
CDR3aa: ASREYLQGSTEAF

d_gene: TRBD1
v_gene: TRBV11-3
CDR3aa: ASSSSIRTGVAGELF

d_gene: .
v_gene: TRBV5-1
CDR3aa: ASSVSGTKQETQY

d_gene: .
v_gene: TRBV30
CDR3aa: AWSGGLRETQY

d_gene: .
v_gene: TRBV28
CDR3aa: ASRPIAGAGGNTIY

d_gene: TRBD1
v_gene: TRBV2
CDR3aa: ASSQPGTGGWGSPLH

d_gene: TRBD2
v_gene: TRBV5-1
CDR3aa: ASSTHLAGYTGELF

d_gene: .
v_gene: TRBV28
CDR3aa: ASTPPSGNTIY

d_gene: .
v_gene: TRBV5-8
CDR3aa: ASSLYEQF

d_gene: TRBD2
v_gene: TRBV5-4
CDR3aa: ASTETSGDYNEQF